These T cell receptor beta chains were read from a single sample in a study of CD8 T cells in ankylosing spondylitis. TCRdb redid the calling of the 5' RACE reads with MiXCR, one entry per CDR3 protein. The sample yields about 52,000 distinct CDR3 sequences, about 7% seen once. Sequencing was performed on blood, either unsorted or a sorted T cell fraction (not recorded which). These receptors originate from a female donor with ankylosing spondylitis or in good health (not recorded which). CDR3s include the opening cysteine and the closing phenylalanine or tryptophan.

>TRBV7-2|TRBJ2-5
CASSLGGSKETQYF
>TRBV20-1|TRBJ2-4
CSASARSPGGYNIQYF
>TRBV5-1|TRBJ2-2
CASSLGRTGELFF
>TRBV5-1|TRBJ1-4
CASSLPDRDGEKLFF
>TRBV20-1|TRBJ1-4
CSARDPLTDNEKLFF
>TRBV11-3|TRBJ1-1
CASSLGPRGPNTEAFF
>TRBV12-3/TRBV12-4|TRBJ2-1
CASSLVSAGHYNEQFF
>TRBV28|TRBJ1-2
CASSYGPQGYTF
>TRBV12-3/TRBV12-4|TRBJ2-7
CASSSVSRQGQREQYF
>TRBV6-5|TRBJ1-1
CASSYTRPTGFGTEAFF
>TRBV27|TRBJ1-1
CASIRGGASDTEAFF
>TRBV10-3|TRBJ1-2
CAIKTKDNRENGYTF
>TRBV29-1|TRBJ1-1
CSVVGQGGTEAFF
>TRBV6-2/TRBV6-3|TRBJ2-2
CASSRQGSTGELFF
>TRBV20-1|TRBJ2-2
CSALDGNTGELFF
>TRBV18|TRBJ2-7
CASSPRSGYAEQYF
>TRBV9|TRBJ2-3
CASSTSGDTNTQYF
>TRBV12-3/TRBV12-4|TRBJ2-3
CASSPKDRGGTDTQYF
>TRBV27|TRBJ2-3
CASRVGGASTDTQYF
>TRBV23-1|TRBJ1-1
CASSPTGRGDTEAFF
>TRBV6-5|TRBJ2-1
CASSFRRAFNEQFF
>TRBV19|TRBJ2-3
CASSARDSTDTQYF
>TRBV20-1|TRBJ2-7
CSASADRVEQYF
>TRBV29-1|TRBJ1-5
CSVETQENQPQHF
>TRBV11-1|TRBJ2-7
CASSSSGSLAGEQYF
>TRBV7-2|TRBJ2-3
CASSLAGKTSTDTQYF
>TRBV10-3|TRBJ2-7
CAIRASGGAYEQYF
>TRBV28|TRBJ1-1
CASSPQGTQLMNTEAFF
>TRBV12-3/TRBV12-4|TRBJ1-4
CASSLYPNEKLFF
>TRBV27|TRBJ1-4
CASSDLGAATNEKLFF
>TRBV10-3|TRBJ2-2
CAIRATSGTNTGELFF
>TRBV5-7|TRBJ2-1
CASSFRTNGYNEQFF
>TRBV2|TRBJ1-1
CASSEAPGQGGWAFF
>TRBV11-2|TRBJ1-5
CASSWTGANQPQHF
>TRBV12-3/TRBV12-4|TRBJ1-2
CASSFPRGRRDGYTF
>TRBV2|TRBJ1-5
CASSEGPSGQPQHF